This T cell receptor beta chain was recovered during a study of T-cell reconstitution after alpha-beta-depleted transplantation in children. Study outcomes and limitations: Newly made T cells mostly supplied T-cell counts and diversity one year after transplant. At day 60, the high TCRbeta diversity found in some patients originated from recipient T cells and thymic progenitors that had survived. Several hundred expanded graft clones reportedly gave rise to the alpha-beta T cells present about two months after transplant.

The library targeted TCRbeta and was prepared with unique molecular identifiers. From the PCR reads, TCRdb called clonotypes with MiXCR, one entry per CDR3 protein. The repertoire holds about 300,000 distinct CDR3 sequences, with over 7.5% as singletons. The CDR3 sequence is 14 residues long. The V end was cut by 1 base, the J end by 1 base, with 8 bases between. The germline gives CDR1 SGHKS, CDR2 YYEKEE (reference sequence). This clonotype was detected a few times. The antigen is unknown. The rearrangement joins TRBV5-5 to TRBJ1-2; D is uncertain. The source is a female patient aged 2-15 years who had a stem cell transplant for Fanconi anemia, so the T cells may come from the graft donor. The sequencing here drew on peripheral blood, taken 360 days after TCRalphabeta/CD19-depleted stem cell transplant. For the CDR3, the DNA is TGTGCCAGCAGCTTGTATGGGGTTAACTATGGCTACACCTTC. Its protein is CASSLYGVNYGYTF. Full variable domain (rest looked up from reference TRBV5-5 and TRBJ1-2): DAGVTQSPTHLIKTRGQQVTLRCSPISGHKSVSWYQQVLGQGPQFIFQYYEKEERGRGNFPDRFSARQFPNYSSELNVNALLLGDSALYLCASSLYGVNYGYTFGSGTRLTVV.